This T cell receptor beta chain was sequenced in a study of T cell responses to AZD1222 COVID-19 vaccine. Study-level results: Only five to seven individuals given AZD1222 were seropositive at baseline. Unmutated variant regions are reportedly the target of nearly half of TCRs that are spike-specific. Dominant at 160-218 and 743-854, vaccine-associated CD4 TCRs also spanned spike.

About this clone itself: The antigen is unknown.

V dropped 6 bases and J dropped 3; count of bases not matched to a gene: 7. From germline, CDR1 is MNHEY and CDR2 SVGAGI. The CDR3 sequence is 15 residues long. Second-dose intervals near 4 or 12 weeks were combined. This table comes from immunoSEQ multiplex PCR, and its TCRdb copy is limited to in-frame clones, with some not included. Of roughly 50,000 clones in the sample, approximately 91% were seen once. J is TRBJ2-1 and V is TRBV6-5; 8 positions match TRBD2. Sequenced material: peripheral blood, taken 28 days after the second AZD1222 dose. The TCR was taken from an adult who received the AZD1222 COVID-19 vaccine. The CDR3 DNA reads TGTGCCAGCAGGCGGACTAGCCCCATCTACAATGAGCAGTTCTTC. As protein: CASRRTSPIYNEQFF.